Each of the 28 T cell receptor beta chains below was sequenced from the same sample in a study of cytomegalovirus exposure and HLA in healthy donors. Vbeta (60) and Jbeta (13) primers were used in the PCR. Assay used: immunoSEQ multiplex PCR; TCRdb lists only in-frame clones, some missing. The sample carries approximately 130,000 clones, approximately 77% recorded once. The sequenced sample consisted of PBMCs. These receptors were collected from a man between 18 and 29 years old in good health and CMV-seronegative.

This clone is a singleton in its sample. For the CDR3, the DNA is TGTGCCAGCAGCCAAACCCCAGGGGGCCCCTATGGCTACACCTTC. It specifies CASSQTPGGPYGYTF. This chain uses TRBV9 with TRBJ1-2; 8 bases are shared with TRBD1. This CDR3 has 15 residues. Germline V gene sequence: CDR1 SGDLS, CDR2 YYNGEE. V lost 4 bases to trimming and J lost 4 bases; unmatched junction nucleotides: 9.

The chain is built from TRBV9 and TRBJ2-7, with 8 nucleotides matching TRBD2. J gave up 7 bases and V 4 bases, and 7 bases lay outside the gene matches. Germline CDR1 reads SGDLS; CDR2 reads YYNGEE. This CDR3 contains 13 residues. CDR3 nucleotide sequence: TGTGCCAGCAGCTTAGGACTAGCCCGAGAGCAGTACTTC. Its translation: CASSLGLAREQYF.

V is TRBV5-5 and J is TRBJ1-1; the D is unclear. V lost 0 bases, J lost 4 bases, and 16 bases lay in between. Germline V CDR1 and CDR2: SGHKS, YYEKEE (reference sequence). The CDR3 contains 16 residues. The CDR3: CASSLADGRVGTEAFF. DNA for the CDR3: TGTGCCAGCAGCTTGGCAGACGGTCGGGTTGGCACTGAAGCTTTCTTT.

The gene calls are TRBV19 and TRBJ1-4, with TRBD1 matching over 9 bases. The length of the CDR3 is 16 residues. Germline CDR1 reads LNHDA; CDR2 reads SQIVND (reference sequence). Unmatched junction bases numbered 3, after V lost 4 bases and J lost 0 bases. The CDR3 DNA reads TGTGCCAGTAGTAACGACAGGGGGGCAACTAATGAAAAACTGTTTTTT. Amino acid sequence: CASSNDRGATNEKLFF. Variable domain in full (rest from reference TRBV19 and TRBJ1-4): DGGITQSPKYLFRKEGQNVTLSCEQNLNHDAMYWYRQDPGQGLRLIYYSQIVNDFQKGDIAEGYSVSREKKESFPLTVTSAQKNPTAFYLCASSNDRGATNEKLFFGSGTQLSVL.

The chain is built from TRBV6-1 and TRBJ2-3, with D possibly TRBD1 on 6 matching bases. Germline V gene sequence: CDR1 MNHNS, CDR2 SASEGT. V lost 5 bases and J lost 0, with 12 bases in between. This CDR3 is built from 15 residues. CDR3 amino acids: CASSLDRTSTDTQYF. The CDR3 bases are TGTGCCAGCAGTCTCGACAGGACGAGCACAGATACGCAGTATTTT.

The chain uses TRBV5-6 and TRBJ1-2; 7 bases align to TRBD1. Germline V gene sequence: CDR1 SGHDT, CDR2 YYEEEE. This CDR3 comprises 15 residues. With 1 base clipped from V and 4 bases from J, the junction kept 7 bases outside the gene matches. This CDR3 reads CASSLSGGLGYGYTF. The CDR3 DNA is TGTGCCAGCAGCTTGTCAGGGGGGTTGGGCTATGGCTACACCTTC.

As to this clone: Germline and junction disagree at one end, which may indicate a read error. This specimen includes other DNA sequences encoding the same CDR3. The chain couples TRBV10-3 to TRBJ1-2; D uncertain. Germline V gene sequence: CDR1 ENHRY, CDR2 SYGVKD. This CDR3 contains 15 residues. CDR3 nucleotides: TGTGCTATCAGTCTTCCTGACGATCTCAGCGGGGGCTACACCTTC. Translating gives CAISLPDDLSGGYTF.

This sequence joins TRBV6-8 and TRBJ1-2; no reliable D call. The CDR3 covers 13 residues. Germline CDR1 is MNHGY and CDR2 is SAAAGT. The ends were cut back, 6 bases at V and 3 bases at J, with 11 bases in the middle. The CDR3 loop reads CASSQPTDYGYTF. The CDR3 nucleotides are TGTGCCAGCAGCCAACCTACAGACTATGGCTACACCTTC.

This chain joins TRBV27 and TRBJ2-7, with D possibly being TRBD1 (6 bases). Trimming stripped 5 bases from V and 3 bases from J, with 14 bases between. The CDR3 length is 14 residues. The germline gives CDR1 MNHEY, CDR2 SMNVEV (reference sequence). The DNA for the CDR3 is TGTGCCAGCAGTCCCAAGGACAGCCTCTACGAGCAGTACTTC. It specifies CASSPKDSLYEQYF.

In its sample, this clone was seen a few times. The rearrangement links TRBV11-2 to TRBJ2-1; 7 nucleotides agree with TRBD1. The CDR3 runs 15 residues. Trimming cost V 3 bases and J 10 bases; bases outside gene matches: 12. The germline gives CDR1 SGHAT, CDR2 FQNNGV. The CDR3 protein is CASSFGWQGDGEQFF. The CDR3 region has the DNA TGTGCCAGCAGCTTTGGTTGGCAGGGGGATGGAGAGCAGTTCTTC. The whole variable domain, remainder taken from reference TRBV11-2 and TRBJ2-1, is EAGVAQSPRYKIIEKRQSVAFWCNPISGHATLYWYQQILGQGPKLLIQFQNNGVVDDSQLPKDRFSAERLKGVDSTLKIQPAKLEDSAVYLCASSFGWQGDGEQFFGPGTRLTVL.

This clone was picked up a small number of times. V and J are TRBV6-5 and TRBJ1-2; 8 nucleotides align to TRBD1. Per germline, CDR1 MNHEY and CDR2 SVGAGI. This CDR3 has 12 residues. V dropped 4 bases and J dropped 8; count of bases not matched to a gene: 3. CDR3 nucleotides: TGTGCCAGCAGTTTTACAGGGGGGGGCTACACCTTC. Its translation: CASSFTGGGYTF.

J is TRBJ1-4 and V is TRBV13; 8 nucleotides match TRBD1. Germline CDR1 and CDR2: PRHDT and FYEKMQ (reference sequence). Unmatched junction bases numbered 2, after V lost 7 bases and J lost 4 bases. The CDR3 spans 13 residues. The CDR3 DNA follows: TGTGCCAGCACAGGGGGCCTTAATGAAAAACTGTTTTTT. It yields the protein CASTGGLNEKLFF.

This chain connects TRBV21-1 to TRBJ1-2. TRBV21-1 is recorded as a pseudogene. The CDR3 runs 14 residues. The CDR3 nucleotides read TGTGCCAGCAGCGCGGGAGGGACGGGCTATGGCTACACCTTC. Translation gives CASSAGGTGYGYTF.

The rearrangement joins TRBV6-5 to TRBJ1-3; 7 positions agree with TRBD1. The CDR3 runs to 13 residues. V was clipped by 7 bases and J by 8 bases; unmatched bases: 8. Germline V lookup: CDR1 MNHEY, CDR2 SVGAGI. CDR3 protein: CASTRTGFHTIYF. The CDR3 DNA follows: TGTGCCAGCACGAGGACAGGTTTCCACACCATATATTTT.

For this clone: The sample carries other DNA sequences with the same CDR3. This chain uses TRBV5-1 with TRBJ2-7; 12 bases map to TRBD2. This CDR3 spans 14 amino acids. Germline V CDR1 and CDR2: SGHRS, YFSETQ. V shed 4 bases and J 2 bases; nucleotides not matched to a gene: 1. DNA for the CDR3: TGCGCCAGCAGCCTAGCGGGGGGGACCTACGAGCAGTACTTC. Its translation: CASSLAGGTYEQYF.

This rearrangement joins TRBV6-5 to TRBJ1-6; TRBD1 matches at 7 bases. Germline CDR1 reads MNHEY; CDR2 reads SVGAGI. Trimming removed 6 bases from V and 7 bases from J; junction bases left unmatched: 9. CDR3 length: 15 amino acids. This CDR3 reads CASSPAMGQNSPLHF. CDR3 nucleotides: TGTGCCAGCAGCCCAGCGATGGGACAGAATTCACCCCTCCACTTT.

V is TRBV6-1 and J is TRBJ2-1; 15 nucleotides match TRBD2. The CDR3 contains 15 residues. The ends lost 6 bases at V and 6 bases at J; junction bases unmatched: 3. Germline V gene sequence: CDR1 MNHNS, CDR2 SASEGT. The CDR3 nucleotides read TGTGCCAGCAGCGGACTAGCGGGGGGGGTCAATGAGCAGTTCTTC. Translation: CASSGLAGGVNEQFF.

The chain joins TRBV15 to TRBJ2-5; the D gene is possibly TRBD1 (5 bases). The J call is in doubt because the DNA end fits TRBJ2-7 better. The V gene's germline CDR1 is LNHNV and CDR2 YYDKDF (reference sequence). The CDR3 has 15 amino acids. DNA for the CDR3: TGTGCCACCAGCAGTGTTCAGGACATCGCCTACGAGCAGTACTTC. This gives the protein CATSSVQDIAYEQYF.

The rearrangement uses TRBV25-1 and TRBJ2-7, with 8 bases identical to TRBD2. Trimming cost V 5 bases and J 13 bases; bases outside gene matches: 13. Germline loops: CDR1 MGHDK, CDR2 SYGVNS. The CDR3 covers 13 residues. This chain's CDR3 is CASSNLLTGTRYF. The CDR3 DNA reads TGTGCCAGCAGTAACCTCTTAACCGGGACTAGATACTTC.

This clone was seen a single time. The genes are TRBV4-3 and TRBJ2-1; maybe TRBD2 (6 bases). Germline V CDR1 and CDR2: LGHNA, YSLEER. This CDR3 contains 13 residues. The ends were cut back, 7 bases at V and 9 bases at J, with 16 bases in the middle. CDR3 sequence: CASTGSSGGEQFF. The DNA of the CDR3 is TGCGCCAGCACCGGGAGTAGCGGTGGTGAGCAGTTCTTC.

The V and J genes are TRBV2 and TRBJ2-6, with D possibly being TRBD2 (6 bases). CDR1 is SNHLY, CDR2 FYNNEI, per germline. The CDR3 has 16 amino acids. The CDR3 coding sequence is TGTGCTCCCGGGGGAAAGGGTCCCCTTGGGGCCAACGTCCTGACTTTC. Protein: CAPGGKGPLGANVLTF. The whole variable domain, remainder taken from reference TRBV2 and TRBJ2-6, is EPEVTQTPSHQVTQMGQEVILRCVPISNHLYFYWYRQILGQKVEFLVSFYNNEISEKSEIFDDQFSVERPDGSNFTLKIRSTKLEDSAMYFCAPGGKGPLGANVLTFGAGSRLTVL.

The genes are TRBV6-5 and TRBJ2-2; D possibly corresponds to TRBD2 (6 bases). Between the trimmed V and J ends, which lost 6 bases and 3 bases, there was a span of 14 bases. Per the germline V gene, CDR1 is MNHEY and CDR2 is SVGAGI. The CDR3 has 15 amino acids. The CDR3 is CASSIWGGYTGELFF. In DNA, the CDR3 is TGTGCCAGCAGCATATGGGGAGGCTACACCGGGGAGCTGTTTTTT.

This clone was seen more than once but under ten times. The rearrangement joins TRBV18 to TRBJ2-7, with D possibly being TRBD1 (5 bases). CDR1 KGHSH and CDR2 LQKENI come from the germline V gene. V was pared by 3 bases and J by 4 bases, with 7 bases between. This CDR3 contains 12 residues. CDR3: CASSPDRYEQYF. CDR3 bases: TGTGCCAGCTCACCCGACAGATACGAGCAGTACTTC.

V is TRBV5-4 and J is TRBJ2-1; 11 bases are shared with TRBD2. The V segment lost 4 bases and the J segment 1 base; nucleotides outside the gene matches: 4. The CDR3 spans 16 residues. Germline CDR1 is SGHNT and CDR2 is YYREEE (reference sequence). The CDR3 protein is CASSRGTSGSYNEQFF. The CDR3 nucleotides are TGTGCCAGCAGCCGCGGGACTAGCGGTTCCTACAATGAGCAGTTCTTC.

The V gene is TRBV27, the J gene TRBJ2-5; the match to TRBD1 covers 7 bases. The germline V gene encodes CDR1 MNHEY and CDR2 SMNVEV (reference sequence). The length of the CDR3 is 14 residues. The junction had 1 base not matched to a gene; V was cut back by 3 bases and J by 0 bases. CDR3 region: CASSFRGNQETQYF. The DNA of the CDR3 is TGTGCCAGCAGTTTCAGGGGGAACCAAGAGACCCAGTACTTC.

This chain connects TRBV13 to TRBJ2-7; D is perhaps TRBD1 (5 bases). The length of the CDR3 is 13 residues. The ends were cut back, 5 bases at V and 3 bases at J, with 11 bases in the middle. Germline CDR1 reads PRHDT; CDR2 reads FYEKMQ (reference sequence). In DNA, the CDR3 is TGTGCCAGCAGCCCTAAAAGGGGCTACGAGCAGTACTTC. Translating gives CASSPKRGYEQYF.

The chain has TRBV19 and TRBJ1-1; D perhaps matches TRBD1 (6 bases). The germline V and J ends were trimmed by 2 bases and 1 base, with 14 bases remaining between them. This CDR3 is built from 16 residues. Germline V gene sequence: CDR1 LNHDA, CDR2 SQIVND (reference sequence). In DNA, the CDR3 is TGTGCCAGTAGTATAAAGGGCAGGGGATGGAACACTGAAGCTTTCTTT. Translating it yields CASSIKGRGWNTEAFF.

The chain employs TRBV2 and TRBJ2-5; perhaps TRBD1 as D (6 bases). The CDR3 totals 12 residues. Trimming removed 7 bases at V and 5 bases at J, with 11 bases between. The germline CDR1 and CDR2 sequences are SNHLY and FYNNEI. The CDR3 DNA follows: TGTGCCAGCATAGGGACAAGGGAGACCCAGTACTTC. This sequence encodes CASIGTRETQYF. Based on the CDR3 plus reference TRBV2 and TRBJ2-5, the full variable domain is EPEVTQTPSHQVTQMGQEVILRCVPISNHLYFYWYRQILGQKVEFLVSFYNNEISEKSEIFDDQFSVERPDGSNFTLKIRSTKLEDSAMYFCASIGTRETQYFGPGTRLLVL.